What follows are 27 T cell receptor beta chains derived from one specimen sequenced in a study of vaccination and CD4 T cells after COVID-19. Treatment denoted: 10-day PBMC culture with coronavirus spike peptide pools or control peptides (ViraFEST assay). The Oncomine TCR Beta short-read assay was applied to DNA of cultured CD4+ T cells. TCRdb used MiXCR to reprocess the PCR reads, holding one entry per CDR3 protein. The sample has more than 10,000 distinct CDR3 sequences, around 59% seen once; the top ten hold over 7%. Their specific antigens are unknown. Sequenced input: CD4+ T cells from blood, cultured in vitro. All receptors derive from a human donor who had recovered from COVID-19.

This chain links TRBV5-8 with TRBJ2-7, with 9 bases identical to TRBD1. The CDR3 runs to 17 residues. Per germline, CDR1 SGHTS and CDR2 YDEGEE. The V and J ends lost 0 bases and 0 bases, in that order; junction bases with no gene match: 7. The CDR3 protein is CASSLAGGQGLSYEQYF. The CDR3 coding sequence is TGTGCCAGCAGCTTGGCAGGGGGACAGGGTCTCTCCTACGAGCAGTACTTC. Complete variable domain (other parts from reference TRBV5-8 and TRBJ2-7): EAGVTQSPTHLIKTRGQQATLRCSPISGHTSVYWYQQALGLGLQFLLWYDEGEERNRGNFPPRFSGRQFPNYSSELNVNALELEDSALYLCASSLAGGQGLSYEQYFGPGTRLTVT.

The chain employs TRBV24-1 and TRBJ1-2, with TRBD1 matching 7 bases. Trimming took 3 bases from V and 5 from J; bases not matched to a gene: 8. Germline CDR1 and CDR2: KGHDR and SFDVKD. This CDR3 has 15 residues. As DNA, the CDR3 is TGTGCCACCAGTGATGGACAGGTTGGGGTTTATGGCTACACCTTC. Translating gives CATSDGQVGVYGYTF.

The chain joins TRBV5-4 to TRBJ1-1; the D is unclear. The CDR3 has 12 amino acids. Germline CDR1 SGHNT, CDR2 YYREEE (reference sequence). Trimming removed 4 bases at V and 8 bases at J, with 12 bases between. The CDR3 coding sequence is TGTGCCAGCAGCATGGACTTATACGAAGCTTTCTTT. Its translation: CASSMDLYEAFF.

The chain is built from TRBV10-3 and TRBJ1-4, with 8 bases aligning to TRBD1. Germline-derived CDR1 and CDR2 are ENHRY and SYGVKD. The J segment lost 7 bases and the V segment lost 10 bases, leaving 8 bases of the junction unmatched. CDR3 length equals 13 residues. DNA for the CDR3: TGTGCCAGCCAGAGGACAGGGAGTGAAAAACTGTTTTTT. It translates to CASQRTGSEKLFF.

The DNA for the CDR3 is TGTGCCAGCAGGCAGGGACTAGCGGAAGCAGATACGCAGTATTTT. Protein product: CASRQGLAEADTQYF. This chain links TRBV6-1 with TRBJ2-3; 11 bases map to TRBD2. The length of the CDR3 is 15 residues. V was clipped by 6 bases and J by 4 bases; unmatched bases: 6. Germline V CDR1 and CDR2: MNHNS, SASEGT.

V is TRBV12-5 and J is TRBJ2-5; D gene ambiguous. This CDR3 is built from 12 residues. Trimming took off 6 bases at V and 5 bases at J, with 10 bases between the two ends. Germline V gene sequence: CDR1 LGHNT, CDR2 FRNRAP. The CDR3 reads CASGDTGETQYF. The CDR3 DNA is TGTGCTAGTGGGGATACGGGTGAGACCCAGTACTTC.

The chain uses TRBV20-1 and TRBJ2-7; TRBD1 aligns across 8 bases. The CDR3 is 12 amino acids. The V gene's germline CDR1 is DFQATT and CDR2 SNEGSKA (reference sequence). J gave up 6 bases and V 3 bases, and 4 bases lay outside the gene matches. The CDR3 here is CSASVTGVEQYF. CDR3 nucleotide sequence: TGCAGTGCTAGCGTGACAGGGGTCGAGCAGTACTTC.

The chain employs TRBV3-1 and TRBJ2-7; tentatively, D is TRBD2 (5 bases). CDR3 length: 14 residues. With 2 bases removed from V and 3 bases from J, the gap between germline ends came to 11 bases. Germline V gene sequence: CDR1 LGHDT, CDR2 YNNKEL (reference sequence). The CDR3 sequence: CASSQYGSLYEQYF. As DNA, the CDR3 is TGTGCCAGCAGCCAATATGGGAGCCTCTACGAGCAGTACTTC.

V is TRBV28 and J is TRBJ2-2; D unclear. Deletions cut 5 bases from V and 7 bases from J, with 5 bases between. The CDR3 has 11 residues. Looked up from germline, CDR1 is MDHEN and CDR2 is SYDVKM. The CDR3 DNA follows: TGTGCCAGCAGTAAAGTCGGGGAGCTGTTTTTT. Amino acid sequence: CASSKVGELFF.

The chain employs TRBV4-2 and TRBJ1-5; the match to TRBD1 covers 8 bases. Germline V lookup: CDR1 LGHNA, CDR2 YNFKEQ. J lost 7 bases, V lost 5 bases, and 10 bases had no gene match. The CDR3 is 15 amino acids. The CDR3 DNA reads as TGTGCCAGCAGCTTCGCAGGGGGCAGAGGGCAGCCCCAGCATTTT. It specifies CASSFAGGRGQPQHF.

The V call is TRBV7-2, the J call TRBJ1-2; possible D gene TRBD1, 6 bases. Trimming took off 1 base at V and 4 bases at J, with 16 bases between the two ends. This CDR3 contains 16 residues. Germline CDR1 reads SGHTA; CDR2 reads FQGNSA. CDR3 sequence reads: CASSLVAGVASYGYTF. The CDR3 DNA follows: TGTGCCAGCAGCTTAGTTGCAGGGGTAGCCTCCTATGGCTACACCTTC. Combining the CDR3 with reference TRBV7-2 and TRBJ1-2 gives the whole variable domain GAGVSQSPSNKVTEKGKDVELRCDPISGHTALYWYRQSLGQGLEFLIYFQGNSAPDKSGLPSDRFSAERTGGSVSTLTIQRTQQEDSAVYLCASSLVAGVASYGYTFGSGTRLTVV.

This chain connects TRBV2 to TRBJ1-2; a possible D gene is TRBD1 (6 bases). Germline V gene lookup returns CDR1 SNHLY and CDR2 FYNNEI. The CDR3 contains 12 residues. V was shortened by 3 bases and J by 4 bases, with 6 bases between the two germline ends. CDR3 coding DNA: TGTGCCAGCAGTGACAGGGGCTATGGCTACACCTTC. Translation: CASSDRGYGYTF.

The chain is built from TRBV19 and TRBJ1-1; D gene uncertain. Trimming took off 4 bases at V and 1 base at J, with 16 bases between the two ends. The CDR3 consists of 16 residues. Germline values: CDR1 LNHDA, CDR2 SQIVND (reference sequence). CDR3 DNA sequence: TGTGCCAGTAGTAGCCGACGGGCTCCGCGGAACACTGAAGCTTTCTTT. The encoded protein is CASSSRRAPRNTEAFF.

The CDR3 loop is CASSSYRGLAYEQYF. CDR3 DNA: TGTGCCAGCAGCTCGTACAGGGGTCTTGCATACGAGCAGTACTTC. The chain is built from TRBV11-2 and TRBJ2-7, with TRBD1 identical over 7 bases. Germline CDR1 and CDR2: SGHAT and FQNNGV. Trimming removed 4 bases from V and 4 bases from J; junction bases left unmatched: 10. The CDR3 length is 15 residues. Full variable domain (missing parts from reference TRBV11-2 and TRBJ2-7): EAGVAQSPRYKIIEKRQSVAFWCNPISGHATLYWYQQILGQGPKLLIQFQNNGVVDDSQLPKDRFSAERLKGVDSTLKIQPAKLEDSAVYLCASSSYRGLAYEQYFGPGTRLTVT.

CDR3 in DNA: TGTGCCAGCAGTGCTCCCAACAGGGGGAACACTGAAGCTTTCTTT. Encoded protein: CASSAPNRGNTEAFF. The V call is TRBV6-1, the J call TRBJ1-1, with 7 bases identical to TRBD1. CDR3 length equals 15 residues. Looked up from germline, CDR1 is MNHNS and CDR2 is SASEGT. V trimming: 4 bases; J trimming: 1 base; junction bases outside the gene matches: 6.

The chain is built from TRBV6-1 and TRBJ2-5, with a tentative D call TRBD2 (6 bases). V was clipped by 5 bases and J by 5 bases, with 18 bases between them. The CDR3 loop spans 15 amino acids. CDR1 is MNHNS, CDR2 SASEGT, per germline. The CDR3 nucleotides are TGTGCCAGCAGTCGAGGACTACACTCGCTGGAGACCCAGTACTTC. Translated, it gives CASSRGLHSLETQYF.

The V call is TRBV7-3, the J call TRBJ2-3; 11 nucleotides match TRBD2. CDR1 SGHTA and CDR2 FQGTGA come from the germline V gene. After removal of 0 bases from V and 4 bases from J, the junction contained 0 bases not matched to a gene. This CDR3 contains 15 residues. CDR3 amino acids: CASSLTSGRADTQYF. The DNA for the CDR3 is TGTGCCAGCAGCTTAACTAGCGGGAGGGCAGATACGCAGTATTTT.

The chain has TRBV5-1 and TRBJ1-1; 7 bases fit TRBD1. J gave up 1 base and V 4 bases, and 4 bases lay outside the gene matches. The CDR3 loop spans 14 amino acids. Germline values: CDR1 SGHRS, CDR2 YFSETQ. CDR3 in amino acids: CASSAGQPNTEAFF. The CDR3 nucleotides are TGCGCCAGCAGCGCGGGACAGCCGAACACTGAAGCTTTCTTT. Supplemented by reference TRBV5-1 and TRBJ1-1, the full variable domain reads KAGVTQTPRYLIKTRGQQVTLSCSPISGHRSVSWYQQTPGQGLQFLFEYFSETQRNKGNFPGRFSGRQFSNSRSEMNVSTLELGDSALYLCASSAGQPNTEAFFGQGTRLTVV.

The chain is built from TRBV15 and TRBJ1-1; the D gene is possibly TRBD1 (5 bases). Trimming shortened V by 0 bases and J by 4 bases, and 9 bases separated the two germline ends. This CDR3 is 14 amino acids long. Germline V CDR1 and CDR2: LNHNV, YYDKDF (reference sequence). The CDR3 sequence is CATSRDRQPTEAFF. The CDR3 bases are TGTGCCACCAGCAGAGACCGACAGCCCACTGAAGCTTTCTTT.

The chain has TRBV24-1 and TRBJ1-1, with D unresolved. CDR3 length: 14 amino acids. CDR1 is KGHDR, CDR2 SFDVKD, per germline. V lost 2 bases and J 5 bases, leaving 11 bases between the germline ends. The CDR3 DNA is TGTGCCACCAGTGATTCGTTGGTTGAAACTGAAGCTTTCTTT. Its translation is CATSDSLVETEAFF.

The CDR3 bases are TGTGCCAGCAGCTCAGACAGGGGTATGGCTGAAGCTTTCTTT. It is translated as CASSSDRGMAEAFF. The chain uses TRBV7-8 and TRBJ1-1, with TRBD1 identical over 8 bases. The CDR3 covers 14 residues. Germline CDR1 SGHVS, CDR2 FQNEAQ. After removal of 4 bases from V and 6 bases from J, the junction contained 7 bases not matched to a gene.

The gene calls are TRBV12-3 or TRBV12-4 and TRBJ2-7; TRBD1 agrees at 9 bases. Germline trimming cut 5 bases from V and 2 bases from J; bases unmatched to any gene: 7. The CDR3 runs to 15 residues. The CDR3 bases are TGTGCCAGCAGTCCCCAAGGGACAGGGACCTACGAGCAGTACTTC. Translated, it gives CASSPQGTGTYEQYF.

J is TRBJ2-5 and V is TRBV19, with D perhaps matching TRBD1 or TRBD2 (5 bases each). CDR3 size: 14 residues. Looked up from germline, CDR1 is LNHDA and CDR2 is SQIVND (reference sequence). The germline V and J ends were trimmed by 3 bases and 2 bases, with 10 bases remaining between them. The CDR3 protein is CASSIGTGQETQYF. The CDR3, as DNA: TGTGCCAGTAGTATCGGGACGGGGCAAGAGACCCAGTACTTC.

CDR3 nucleotide sequence: TGTGCCAGCAACACAGGGCTCGACACCGGGGAGCTGTTTTTT. Its protein product is CASNTGLDTGELFF. The V gene is TRBV11-3, the J gene TRBJ2-2; perhaps TRBD1 as D (6 bases). Trimming removed 7 bases at V and 3 bases at J, with 12 bases between. Germline CDR1 reads SGHNT; CDR2 reads YENEEA. The CDR3 contains 14 residues.

The chain joins TRBV30 to TRBJ2-5; 13 bases are shared with TRBD2. The germline CDR1 and CDR2 sequences are GTSNPN and SVGIG (reference sequence). The CDR3 is made up of 17 amino acids. The trim removed 2 bases at V and 3 bases at J, leaving 9 bases unmatched. CDR3: CAWSSSLLAGGEETQYF. The DNA for the CDR3 is TGTGCCTGGAGTTCCTCCCTACTAGCGGGAGGGGAAGAGACCCAGTACTTC.

V and J are TRBV7-8 and TRBJ2-5; D not certain. Germline V gene sequence: CDR1 SGHVS, CDR2 FQNEAQ. V was pared by 1 base and J by 5 bases, with 14 bases between. There are 15 residues in the CDR3. Written as DNA, the CDR3 is TGTGCCAGCAGCTTAGATTCGGCAGGCGGTGAGACCCAGTACTTC. Protein sequence: CASSLDSAGGETQYF.

A few counts support this clonotype. This chain connects TRBV7-8 to TRBJ2-7, with 10 positions matching TRBD1. After removal of 5 bases from V and 7 bases from J, the junction contained 8 bases not matched to a gene. CDR3 length: 14 amino acids. In germline, CDR1 is SGHVS, CDR2 FQNEAQ. The CDR3 sequence is CASSDGQGVGEQYF. The CDR3 DNA reads as TGTGCCAGCAGCGATGGACAGGGGGTGGGTGAGCAGTACTTC.